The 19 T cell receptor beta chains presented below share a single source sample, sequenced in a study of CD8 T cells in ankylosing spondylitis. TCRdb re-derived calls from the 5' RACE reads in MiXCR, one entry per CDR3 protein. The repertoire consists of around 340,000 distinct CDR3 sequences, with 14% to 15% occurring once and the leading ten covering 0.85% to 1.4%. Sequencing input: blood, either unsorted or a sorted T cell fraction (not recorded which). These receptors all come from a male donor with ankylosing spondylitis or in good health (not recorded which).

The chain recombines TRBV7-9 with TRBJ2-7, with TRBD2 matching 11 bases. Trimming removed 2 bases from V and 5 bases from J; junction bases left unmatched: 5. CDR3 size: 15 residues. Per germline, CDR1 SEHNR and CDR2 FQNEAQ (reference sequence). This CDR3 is CASSLKTSGAHEQYF. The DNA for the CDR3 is TGTGCCAGCAGCTTAAAGACTAGCGGGGCCCACGAGCAGTACTTC.

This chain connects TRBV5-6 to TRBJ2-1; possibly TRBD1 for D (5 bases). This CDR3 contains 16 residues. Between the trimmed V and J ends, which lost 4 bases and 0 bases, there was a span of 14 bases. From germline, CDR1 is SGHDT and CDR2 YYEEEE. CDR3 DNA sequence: TGTGCCAGCAGCAACAAGAGACAGAACTCCTACAATGAGCAGTTCTTC. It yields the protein CASSNKRQNSYNEQFF.

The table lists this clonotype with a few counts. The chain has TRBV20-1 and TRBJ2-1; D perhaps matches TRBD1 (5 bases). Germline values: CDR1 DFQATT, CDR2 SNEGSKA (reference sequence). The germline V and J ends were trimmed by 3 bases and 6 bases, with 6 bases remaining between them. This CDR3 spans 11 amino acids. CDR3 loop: CSASDSNEQFF. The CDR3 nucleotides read TGCAGTGCTAGTGACAGCAATGAGCAGTTCTTC.

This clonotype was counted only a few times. CDR3 sequence (DNA): TGCAGTGCTAAAAAGGGGGGGACTAGTAAGAATGAGCAGTTCTTC. Its protein is CSAKKGGTSKNEQFF. The chain is built from TRBV20-1 and TRBJ2-1; 8 bases map to TRBD2. Germline V gives CDR1 DFQATT, CDR2 SNEGSKA (reference sequence). The J segment lost 7 bases and the V segment lost 4 bases, leaving 12 bases of the junction unmatched. The CDR3 has 15 amino acids.

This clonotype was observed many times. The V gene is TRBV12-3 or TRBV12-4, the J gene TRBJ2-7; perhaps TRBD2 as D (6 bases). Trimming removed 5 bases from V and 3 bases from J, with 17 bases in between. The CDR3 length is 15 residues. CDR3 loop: CASSITTGLRYEQYF. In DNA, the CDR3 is TGTGCCAGCAGTATTACCACGGGACTCCGCTACGAGCAGTACTTC.

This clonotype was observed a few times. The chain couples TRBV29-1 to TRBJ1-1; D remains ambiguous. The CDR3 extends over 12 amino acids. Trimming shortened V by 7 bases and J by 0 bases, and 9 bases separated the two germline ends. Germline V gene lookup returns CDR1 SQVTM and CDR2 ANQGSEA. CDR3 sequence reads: CSGGLMNTEAFF. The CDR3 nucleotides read TGCAGCGGAGGTTTGATGAACACTGAAGCTTTCTTT.

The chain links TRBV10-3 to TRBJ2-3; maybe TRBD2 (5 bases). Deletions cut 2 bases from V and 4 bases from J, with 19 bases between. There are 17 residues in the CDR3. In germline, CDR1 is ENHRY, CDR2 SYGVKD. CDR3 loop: CAISERTPGFGADTQYF. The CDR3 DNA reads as TGTGCCATCAGTGAGCGAACCCCGGGGTTCGGGGCAGATACGCAGTATTTT.

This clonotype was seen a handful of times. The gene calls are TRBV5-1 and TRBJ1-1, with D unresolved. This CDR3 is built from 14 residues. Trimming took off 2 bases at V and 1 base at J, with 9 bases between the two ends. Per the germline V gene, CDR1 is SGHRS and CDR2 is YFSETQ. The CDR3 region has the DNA TGCGCCAGCAGCTTACAGACGGGGAACACTGAAGCTTTCTTT. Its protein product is CASSLQTGNTEAFF.

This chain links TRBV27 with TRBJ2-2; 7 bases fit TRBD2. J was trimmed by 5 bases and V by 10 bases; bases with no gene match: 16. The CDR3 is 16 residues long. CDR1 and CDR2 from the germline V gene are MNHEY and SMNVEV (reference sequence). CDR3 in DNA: TGTGCCACCAAAAGATCGGGCGGGAGATGGACCGGGGAGCTGTTTTTT. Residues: CATKRSGGRWTGELFF.

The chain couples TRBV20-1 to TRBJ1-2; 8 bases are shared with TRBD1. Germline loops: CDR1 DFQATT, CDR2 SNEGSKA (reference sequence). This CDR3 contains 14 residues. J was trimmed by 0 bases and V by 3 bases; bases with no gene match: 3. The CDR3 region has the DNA TGCAGTGCTAGTCACAGGGGGACTAACTATGGCTACACCTTC. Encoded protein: CSASHRGTNYGYTF.

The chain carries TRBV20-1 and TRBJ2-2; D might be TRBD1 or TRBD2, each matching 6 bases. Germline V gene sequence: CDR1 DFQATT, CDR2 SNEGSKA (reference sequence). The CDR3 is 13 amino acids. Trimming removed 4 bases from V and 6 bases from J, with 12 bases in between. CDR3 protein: CSATRGVAGELFF. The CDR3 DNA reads TGCAGTGCTACTAGGGGGGTTGCCGGGGAGCTGTTTTTT.

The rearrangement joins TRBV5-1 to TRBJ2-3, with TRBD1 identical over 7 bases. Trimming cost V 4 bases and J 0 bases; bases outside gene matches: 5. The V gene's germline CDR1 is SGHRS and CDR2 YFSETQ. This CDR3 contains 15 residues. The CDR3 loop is CASSPGTASTDTQYF. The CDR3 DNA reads TGCGCCAGCAGCCCTGGGACAGCTAGCACAGATACGCAGTATTTT.

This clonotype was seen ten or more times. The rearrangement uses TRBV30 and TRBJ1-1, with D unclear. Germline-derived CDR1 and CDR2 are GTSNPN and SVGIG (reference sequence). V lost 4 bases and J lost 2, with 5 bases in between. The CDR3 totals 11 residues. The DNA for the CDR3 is TGTGCCTGGACAAGAAACACTGAAGCTTTCTTT. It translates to CAWTRNTEAFF.

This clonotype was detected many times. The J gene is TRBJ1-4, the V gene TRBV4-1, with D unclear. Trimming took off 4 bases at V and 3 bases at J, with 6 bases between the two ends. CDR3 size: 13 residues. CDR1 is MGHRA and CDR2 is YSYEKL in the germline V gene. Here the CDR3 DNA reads TGCGCCAGCAGCCCCCAATCTAATGAAAAACTGTTTTTT. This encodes CASSPQSNEKLFF.

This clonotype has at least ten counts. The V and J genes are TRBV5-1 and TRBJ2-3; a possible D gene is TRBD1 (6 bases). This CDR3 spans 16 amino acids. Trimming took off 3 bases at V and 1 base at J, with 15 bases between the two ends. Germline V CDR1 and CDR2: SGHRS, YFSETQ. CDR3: CASSSTGLGGTDTQYF. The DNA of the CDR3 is TGCGCCAGCAGCTCGACAGGCCTCGGGGGCACAGATACGCAGTATTTT.

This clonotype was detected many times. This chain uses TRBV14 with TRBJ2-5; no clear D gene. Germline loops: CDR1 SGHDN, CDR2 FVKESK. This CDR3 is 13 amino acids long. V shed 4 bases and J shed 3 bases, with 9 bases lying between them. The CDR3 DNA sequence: TGTGCCAGCAGCCTTGACGGAGAAGAGACCCAGTACTTC. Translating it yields CASSLDGEETQYF.

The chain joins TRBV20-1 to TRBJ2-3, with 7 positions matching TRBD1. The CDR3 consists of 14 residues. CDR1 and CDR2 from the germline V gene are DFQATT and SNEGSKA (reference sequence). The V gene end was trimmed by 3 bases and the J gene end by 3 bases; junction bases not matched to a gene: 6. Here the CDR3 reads CSARKGGKTDTQYF. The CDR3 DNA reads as TGCAGTGCTAGGAAAGGGGGCAAAACAGATACGCAGTATTTT.

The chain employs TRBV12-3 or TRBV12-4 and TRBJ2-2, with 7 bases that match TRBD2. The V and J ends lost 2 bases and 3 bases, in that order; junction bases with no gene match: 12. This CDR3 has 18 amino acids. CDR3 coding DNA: TGTGCCAGCAGTTTAAAAGAGTTGCGGGGGTGGGACACCGGGGAGCTGTTTTTT. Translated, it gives CASSLKELRGWDTGELFF.

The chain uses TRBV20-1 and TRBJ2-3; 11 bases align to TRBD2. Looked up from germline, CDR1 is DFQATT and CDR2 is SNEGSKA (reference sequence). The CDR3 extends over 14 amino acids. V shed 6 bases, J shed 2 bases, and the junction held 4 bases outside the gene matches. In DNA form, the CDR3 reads TGCAGTGCCAAGACTAGCGGGAACACAGATACGCAGTATTTT. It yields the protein CSAKTSGNTDTQYF.